This entry is about one TCR beta chain. Its antigen remains undetermined. Qualities for individual bases were not recorded, and no much larger clone is one base off. Including the terminal cysteine and phenylalanine, the CDR3 comprises 12 residues. The kept DNA is CDR3 alone, 36 bases in frame from the first base. For CDR1 and CDR2, the germline V gene (reference sequence) lists DFQATT and SNEGSKA. The trim is 5 bases for V and 3 bases for J, with a gap of 8 bases between the germline ends. The sample is drawn from a study of post-analysis software for immune sequencing data (dated by TCRdb to between 2015 and 2016). Looking at the study overall: Disease courses on record covered relapsing-remitting, secondary progressive and progressive-relapsing multiple sclerosis, though some patients had no subtype annotation. The patient repertoires were compared against 10 to 12 previously published healthy control repertoires obtained from donors aged 6 to 25 years. A subset of samples was prepared in parallel using single-end sample barcoding, then pooled and co-amplified after Illumina adapter ligation.

TCR beta repertoires were profiled from peripheral blood of under 15 young patients with multiple sclerosis to demonstrate the VDJtools post-analysis software. The multiple sclerosis patients were children and adolescents between 6 and 15 years of age. What the authors observed across the whole study: Compared with controls, multiple sclerosis patients had significantly lower normalized Chao1 diversity, a finding suggesting substantial peripheral T-cell clonal expansion. The control group was slightly older than the multiple sclerosis patient group. Roughly 5 TRBV segments, including TRBV5-6, TRBV5-1 and TRBV20-1, were significantly more frequent in patients than controls. Direct clustering with F measure revealed strong co-clustering of samples prepared in the same batch, which led to a batch-effect correction.

The method was PCR. Sequencing was performed on an Illumina HiSeq 2500. To reduce PCR and sequencing biases, unique molecular identifiers were built into the TCR beta cDNA libraries. Per 1 to 10 million input T cells, approximately 500,000 cDNA molecules were obtained, such that each molecule approximated one T cell. Patient libraries were prepared and sequenced with the same protocol used for the earlier healthy control dataset. Samples belonging to the same batch were prepared together, multiplexed and sequenced on a shared HiSeq lane. The original methods were these. MIGEC was used to process the raw barcoded reads, and molecular identifier groups with only a single read were discarded before consensus assembly and CDR3 extraction. VDJtools was used for post-analysis of the clonotype tables, with diversity normalized by down-sampling every dataset to the smallest sample size. Repertoire overlap clustering matched CDR3 amino acid but not nucleotide sequences to correct batch-related cross-sample contamination. Using fastp trimming at Q25 and MiXCR clonotype assembly, TCRdb reanalyzed the public sequencing data and kept in-frame beta chains. CDR3 protein duplicates are merged, each entry listing the most common genes and DNA. The V and J calls follow TCRdb's processing rather than the paper's. This sample lists about 820,000 distinct CDR3 sequences; roughly half were detected once. The biggest ten clones account for under 6% of the sample.

This receptor was obtained from a girl aged 10 to 17 with multiple sclerosis. The sequenced material came from blood. The chain is made from TRBV20-1 and TRBJ2-1; the D gene assignment is ambiguous. CDR3 loop: CSAYDGYNEQFF. The bases are TGCAGTGCTTATGACGGCTACAATGAGCAGTTCTTC.